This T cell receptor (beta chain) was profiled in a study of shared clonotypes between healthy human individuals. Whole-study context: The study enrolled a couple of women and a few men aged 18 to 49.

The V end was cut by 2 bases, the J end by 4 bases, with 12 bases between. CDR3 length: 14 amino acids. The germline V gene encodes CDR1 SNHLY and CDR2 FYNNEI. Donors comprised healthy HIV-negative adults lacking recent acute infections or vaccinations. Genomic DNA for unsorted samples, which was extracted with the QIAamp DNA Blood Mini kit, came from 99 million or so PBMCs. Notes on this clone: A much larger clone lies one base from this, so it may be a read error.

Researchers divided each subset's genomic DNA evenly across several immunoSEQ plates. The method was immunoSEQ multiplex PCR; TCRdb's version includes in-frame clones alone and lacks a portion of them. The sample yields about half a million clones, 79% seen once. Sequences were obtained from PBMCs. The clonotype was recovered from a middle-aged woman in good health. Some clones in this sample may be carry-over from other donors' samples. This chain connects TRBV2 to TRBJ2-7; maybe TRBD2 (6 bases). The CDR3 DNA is TGTGCCAGCAGTGAATATGGGGACTTATACGAGCAGTACTTC. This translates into CASSEYGDLYEQYF.